Presented here are 21 T cell receptor beta chains from one specimen sequenced in a study of blood T cell repertoires in COVID-19. TCRdb's table, derived via immunoSEQ multiplex PCR, lists solely in-frame clones and lacks some. In the table there are about 80,000 clones, around 80% of which are singletons. Material for sequencing was peripheral blood. The receptor set was obtained from a man older than 75 with active or convalescent COVID-19.

The chain uses TRBV3-1 (or the pseudogene TRBV3-2) and TRBJ2-2; a weak D match, TRBD2 (5 bases). V was clipped by 1 base and J by 2 bases, with 20 bases between them. The CDR3 has 19 amino acids. CDR1 LGHDT and CDR2 YNNKEL come from the germline V gene (reference sequence). As DNA, the CDR3 is TGTGCCAGCAGCCAAGTACGTGGTGTCAGCGGACGAAACACCGGGGAGCTGTTTTTT. It specifies CASSQVRGVSGRNTGELFF.

The rearrangement uses TRBV4-2 and TRBJ2-2; 11 bases are shared with TRBD2. Germline assignment: CDR1 LGHNA and CDR2 YNFKEQ. V lost 1 base and J lost 4; bases outside the gene matches: 8. The length of the CDR3 is 18 residues. The CDR3 is CASSQVLAGGPSTGELFF. The CDR3 nucleotides are TGTGCCAGCAGCCAAGTTCTAGCGGGAGGCCCCTCCACCGGGGAGCTGTTTTTT.

This chain links TRBV19 with TRBJ2-1, with TRBD1 identical over 12 bases. The ends lost 5 bases at V and 6 bases at J; junction bases unmatched: 8. CDR1 is LNHDA, CDR2 SQIVND, per germline (reference sequence). This CDR3 contains 16 residues. As DNA, the CDR3 is TGTGCCAGTAGTGCGAGGGACAGGGGGCTGGTCAATGAGCAGTTCTTC. Translating gives CASSARDRGLVNEQFF.

This clone was picked up one time. V is TRBV20-1 and J is TRBJ2-3; 8 bases are a match to TRBD2. Unmatched junction bases numbered 12, after V lost 3 bases and J lost 4 bases. Germline CDR1 and CDR2: DFQATT and SNEGSKA (reference sequence). This CDR3 has 16 amino acids. In DNA form, the CDR3 reads TGCAGTGCTAGTCCCATCCCAGCGGGAGTAGCAGATACGCAGTATTTT. Its translation is CSASPIPAGVADTQYF.

The V and J genes are TRBV7-3 and TRBJ2-7; 7 bases fit TRBD1. In germline, CDR1 is SGHTA, CDR2 FQGTGA. This CDR3 is built from 14 residues. Losses at the gene ends were 5 bases for V and 2 bases for J; bases not matched to a gene: 6. In DNA form, the CDR3 reads TGTGCCAGCAGCAAACAGGGGCTCGCCTACGAGCAGTACTTC. Translating gives CASSKQGLAYEQYF.

The chain is built from TRBV20-1 and TRBJ2-1, with D tentatively TRBD2 (6 bases). The V end was cut by 3 bases, the J end by 4 bases, with 7 bases between. CDR1 is DFQATT and CDR2 is SNEGSKA in the germline V gene (reference sequence). CDR3 length: 12 residues. In nucleotides, the CDR3 is TGCAGTGCTAGTGGAGGGTACAATGAGCAGTTCTTC. Protein: CSASGGYNEQFF.

The chain couples TRBV6-6 to TRBJ2-7; D remains unclear. The CDR3 is 12 residues long. The V end lost 6 bases, the J end lost 2 bases, and 8 bases lay between the germline ends. Germline values: CDR1 MNHNY, CDR2 SVGAGI (reference sequence). CDR3 in amino acids: CASSSSAYEQYF. CDR3 coding DNA: TGTGCCAGCAGCTCCTCCGCCTACGAGCAGTACTTC.

The rearrangement joins TRBV19 to TRBJ1-5; TRBD1 agrees at 12 bases. The CDR3 extends over 17 amino acids. The ends lost 5 bases at V and 7 bases at J; junction bases unmatched: 12. Germline CDR1 and CDR2: LNHDA and SQIVND (reference sequence). For the CDR3, the DNA is TGTGCCAGTAGTGCGTTGCCGGGACAGGGGGCAGGGCAGCCCCAGCATTTT. Its translation is CASSALPGQGAGQPQHF. The variable domain in full, with the rest retrieved from reference TRBV19 and TRBJ1-5, is DGGITQSPKYLFRKEGQNVTLSCEQNLNHDAMYWYRQDPGQGLRLIYYSQIVNDFQKGDIAEGYSVSREKKESFPLTVTSAQKNPTAFYLCASSALPGQGAGQPQHFGDGTRLSIL.

There are a few counts of this clone. This chain links TRBV19 with TRBJ1-2, with TRBD1 as a possible D gene (5 bases). This CDR3 contains 13 residues. Between the trimmed V and J ends, which lost 5 bases and 4 bases, there was a span of 11 bases. The germline gives CDR1 LNHDA, CDR2 SQIVND (reference sequence). The CDR3 DNA reads as TGTGCCAGTAGTGTCCAGGGTTCCTATGGCTACACCTTC. Protein product: CASSVQGSYGYTF.

The sample holds one count of this clone. The J gene is TRBJ2-3, the V gene TRBV6-6; D might be TRBD2 (6 bases). Germline lookup yields CDR1 MNHNY and CDR2 SVGAGI (reference sequence). V lost 5 bases, J lost 2 bases, and 20 bases lay in between. There are 17 residues in the CDR3. CDR3 region: CASSRAGSPLHTDTQYF. The CDR3 bases are TGTGCCAGCAGTCGGGCCGGGAGCCCCCTCCACACAGATACGCAGTATTTT.

V gene TRBV7-3 combines with J gene TRBJ2-1, with 8 bases matching TRBD1. CDR3 length: 14 amino acids. Trimming removed 2 bases from V and 10 bases from J; junction bases left unmatched: 7. Germline loops: CDR1 SGHTA, CDR2 FQGTGA. This chain's CDR3 is CASSLSQGAGEQFF. The CDR3 coding sequence is TGTGCCAGCAGCTTATCCCAGGGGGCTGGGGAGCAGTTCTTC.

V usage is TRBV6-2 or TRBV6-3 and J usage is TRBJ2-3; 11 bases line up with TRBD2. CDR3 length: 18 amino acids. V shed 4 bases and J 1 base; nucleotides not matched to a gene: 10. Germline CDR1 reads MNHEY; CDR2 reads SVGEGT. The CDR3 reads CASSSPGTSGYRTDTQYF. In nucleotides, the CDR3 is TGTGCCAGCAGTTCCCCCGGGACTAGCGGATACCGCACAGATACGCAGTATTTT.

The V call is TRBV2, the J call TRBJ2-1; the match to TRBD2 covers 13 bases. Germline V lookup: CDR1 SNHLY, CDR2 FYNNEI. V lost 1 base to trimming and J lost 4 bases; unmatched junction nucleotides: 1. There are 16 residues in the CDR3. CDR3 sequence: CASSEGGLAGYNEQFF. The CDR3 nucleotides are TGTGCCAGCAGTGAAGGGGGACTAGCGGGGTACAATGAGCAGTTCTTC.

The V and J genes are TRBV11-2 and TRBJ2-7; 9 nucleotides agree with TRBD1. The V gene end was trimmed by 5 bases and the J gene end by 0 bases; junction bases not matched to a gene: 8. Germline V lookup: CDR1 SGHAT, CDR2 FQNNGV. The CDR3 sequence is 16 residues long. This CDR3 reads CASSRGTGTSSYEQYF. The CDR3, as DNA: TGTGCCAGCAGCCGCGGGACAGGGACAAGCTCCTACGAGCAGTACTTC.

The chain is built from TRBV4-1 and TRBJ2-7; 8 bases align to TRBD2. The CDR3 spans 15 residues. V shed 0 bases and J 1 base; nucleotides not matched to a gene: 2. The germline V gene encodes CDR1 MGHRA and CDR2 YSYEKL. The CDR3 region has the DNA TGCGCCAGCAGCCAAGAGGGCGGGGGGTCCTACGAGCAGTACTTC. This gives the protein CASSQEGGGSYEQYF.

The chain is built from TRBV19 and TRBJ2-3; 10 bases align to TRBD2. V lost 5 bases, J lost 4 bases, and 9 bases stayed unmatched. The germline gives CDR1 LNHDA, CDR2 SQIVND (reference sequence). This CDR3 has 16 residues. CDR3 protein: CASSRRTSGRSDTQYF. DNA of the CDR3: TGTGCCAGTAGTCGAAGGACTAGCGGTAGGTCAGATACGCAGTATTTT.

This clone occurred once. V is TRBV28 and J is TRBJ2-7; D is perhaps TRBD1 (6 bases). CDR1 is MDHEN and CDR2 is SYDVKM in the germline V gene. This CDR3 contains 15 residues. V was cut by 5 bases and J by 2 bases, with 16 bases left in between. In DNA form, the CDR3 reads TGTGCCAGCAGTCCTACCTGGACAGCGACCTACGAGCAGTACTTC. It encodes CASSPTWTATYEQYF.

This chain links TRBV2 with TRBJ1-5; a possible D gene is TRBD1 (5 bases). The CDR3 spans 14 residues. Germline CDR1 reads SNHLY; CDR2 reads FYNNEI. V lost 9 bases, J lost 2 bases, and 14 bases lay in between. CDR3 coding DNA: TGTGCCAGTGGGGTTGGGGGGGGCAATCAGCCCCAGCATTTT. The encoded protein is CASGVGGGNQPQHF. The entire variable domain, with the rest obtained from reference TRBV2 and TRBJ1-5, is as follows: EPEVTQTPSHQVTQMGQEVILRCVPISNHLYFYWYRQILGQKVEFLVSFYNNEISEKSEIFDDQFSVERPDGSNFTLKIRSTKLEDSAMYFCASGVGGGNQPQHFGDGTRLSIL.

The chain uses TRBV9 and TRBJ2-5; D unclear. The CDR3 length is 13 residues. Germline V gene lookup returns CDR1 SGDLS and CDR2 YYNGEE. Trimming stripped 2 bases from V and 5 bases from J, with 10 bases between. In DNA form, the CDR3 reads TGTGCCAGCAGCGTGACTCCCTGGGAGACCCAGTACTTC. It encodes CASSVTPWETQYF.

V is TRBV7-2 and J is TRBJ2-5, with 10 bases that match TRBD2. The CDR3 contains 15 residues. Germline CDR1 SGHTA, CDR2 FQGNSA. V shed 5 bases and J 2 bases; nucleotides not matched to a gene: 5. The chain's CDR3 is CASSAGLAVQETQYF. The CDR3 nucleotides read TGTGCCAGCAGCGCCGGACTAGCGGTTCAAGAGACCCAGTACTTC.

The V gene is TRBV28, the J gene TRBJ1-1; weak D call: TRBD1 (5 bases). Deletions cut 3 bases from V and 4 bases from J, with 9 bases between. CDR1 and CDR2 from the germline V gene are MDHEN and SYDVKM. The CDR3 loop spans 13 amino acids. The DNA for the CDR3 is TGTGCCAGCAGTTTGAGGGGAGGCACTGAAGCTTTCTTT. The encoded protein is CASSLRGGTEAFF.